The 32 T cell receptor beta chains in this list originate from one sample, sequenced in a study of Ad26.COV2.S vaccination and SARS-CoV-2 variants. Produced via immunoSEQ multiplex PCR; TCRdb's table is partial and in-frame only. Of under 500,000 clones in the sample, 92% were seen once. Treatment reported: 15 to 20 received Ad26.COV2.S at low or high dose, single or two shots; about 5 received placebo; per-sample allocation not given. Each sample was drawn 63 days after the first injection (of vaccine or placebo). Source: peripheral blood, taken in a trial of Ad26.COV2.S vaccine versus placebo. All receptors come from a person between 18 and 59 years old who received the Ad26.COV2.S COVID-19 vaccine or a placebo.

CDR3 region: CASTTDGNTIYF. The CDR3 nucleotides are TGTGCCAGTACCACGGATGGAAACACCATATATTTT. J is TRBJ1-3 and V is TRBV19; no clear D. There are 12 residues in the CDR3. In germline, CDR1 is LNHDA, CDR2 SQIVND (reference sequence). V was trimmed by 7 bases and J by 3 bases, leaving 7 bases between them.

The chain employs TRBV7-6 and TRBJ2-5, with 8 bases fitting TRBD2. There are 14 residues in the CDR3. Germline values: CDR1 SGHVS, CDR2 FNYEAQ. V gave up 7 bases and J gave up 6 bases; unmatched junction bases: 10. In nucleotides, the CDR3 is TGTGCCAGCAACCGGGGCGGGGGGTGGAAGACCCAGTACTTC. Protein: CASNRGGGWKTQYF. Supplemented by reference TRBV7-6 and TRBJ2-5, the full variable domain reads GAGVSQSPRYKVTKRGQDVALRCDPISGHVSLYWYRQALGQGPEFLTYFNYEAQQDKSGLPNDRFSAERPEGSISTLTIQRTEQRDSAMYRCASNRGGGWKTQYFGPGTRLLVL.

The chain couples TRBV7-9 to TRBJ2-3, with D maybe TRBD2 (5 bases). CDR3 length: 15 residues. Trimming cost V 1 base and J 3 bases, with 11 bases left between them. The germline gives CDR1 SEHNR, CDR2 FQNEAQ (reference sequence). In nucleotides, the CDR3 is TGTGCCAGCAGCTTAGGGCCCGGCGGGACAGATACGCAGTATTTT. This sequence encodes CASSLGPGGTDTQYF.

This rearrangement joins TRBV4-1 to TRBJ2-7, with 7 nucleotides matching TRBD1. Unmatched junction bases numbered 9, after V lost 1 base and J lost 6 bases. The CDR3 spans 15 residues. The germline gives CDR1 MGHRA, CDR2 YSYEKL. The CDR3 DNA reads as TGCGCCAGCAGCCAAGTTTGGACAGGACCGGGCGAGCAGTACTTC. Translation gives CASSQVWTGPGEQYF.

V usage is TRBV9 and J usage is TRBJ2-2, with D unresolved. This CDR3 contains 13 residues. The germline gives CDR1 SGDLS, CDR2 YYNGEE. V was cut by 6 bases and J by 3 bases, with 9 bases left in between. In DNA, the CDR3 is TGTGCCAGCACCCTGTCTTACACCGGGGAGCTGTTTTTT. Translating gives CASTLSYTGELFF. Full variable domain (rest looked up from reference TRBV9 and TRBJ2-2): DSGVTQTPKHLITATGQRVTLRCSPRSGDLSVYWYQQSLDQGLQFLIQYYNGEERAKGNILERFSAQQFPDLHSELNLSSLELGDSALYFCASTLSYTGELFFGEGSRLTVL.

The chain couples TRBV7-2 to TRBJ2-7, with a tentative D call TRBD2 (5 bases). Trimming removed 9 bases from V and 2 bases from J, with 20 bases in between. The CDR3 is made up of 15 amino acids. Germline CDR1 and CDR2: SGHTA and FQGNSA. The chain's CDR3 is CASSVAGGSAYEQYF. In nucleotides, the CDR3 is TGTGCCAGTAGCGTAGCTGGCGGGTCCGCCTACGAGCAGTACTTC. The variable domain in full, with the rest retrieved from reference TRBV7-2 and TRBJ2-7, is GAGVSQSPSNKVTEKGKDVELRCDPISGHTALYWYRQSLGQGLEFLIYFQGNSAPDKSGLPSDRFSAERTGGSVSTLTIQRTQQEDSAVYLCASSVAGGSAYEQYFGPGTRLTVT.

The chain has TRBV4-3 and TRBJ1-2; D possibly corresponds to TRBD1 (6 bases). The CDR3 is made up of 15 amino acids. Trimming cost V 0 bases and J 3 bases, with 11 bases left between them. The germline V gene encodes CDR1 LGHNA and CDR2 YSLEER. CDR3: CASSQDSGDHYGYTF. The CDR3 DNA reads TGCGCCAGCAGCCAAGATTCAGGGGACCACTATGGCTACACCTTC.

The gene calls are TRBV28 and TRBJ1-1; maybe TRBD1 (5 bases). The V end was cut by 6 bases, the J end by 4 bases, with 15 bases between. The CDR3 covers 14 residues. CDR1 and CDR2 from the germline V gene are MDHEN and SYDVKM. The CDR3 spells CASSYRGGITEAFF. In DNA, the CDR3 is TGTGCCAGCAGCTATAGGGGAGGGATCACTGAAGCTTTCTTT.

V gene TRBV4-3 combines with J gene TRBJ2-3, with a possible D match to TRBD2 (5 bases). Trimming removed 3 bases at V and 1 base at J, with 11 bases between. Per germline, CDR1 LGHNA and CDR2 YSLEER. The CDR3 is 15 residues long. This chain's CDR3 is CASSHSGLGTDTQYF. CDR3 coding DNA: TGCGCCAGCAGCCATTCCGGACTGGGCACAGATACGCAGTATTTT.

The table lists this clone with a few counts. The chain has TRBV19 and TRBJ1-6; TRBD1 aligns across 7 bases. V was pared by 4 bases and J by 7 bases, with 13 bases of the junction left unmatched. Germline V gene lookup returns CDR1 LNHDA and CDR2 SQIVND (reference sequence). The CDR3 sequence is 17 residues long. The DNA of the CDR3 is TGTGCCAGTAGTACCCGACTTTCCGACAGGGTAAATTCACCCCTCCACTTT. Translating gives CASSTRLSDRVNSPLHF.

This chain uses TRBV9 with TRBJ2-1; the D is unclear. This CDR3 is 12 amino acids long. CDR1 is SGDLS and CDR2 is YYNGEE in the germline V gene. The V end lost 0 bases, the J end lost 6 bases, and 4 bases lay between the germline ends. The CDR3 protein is CASSVVLNEQFF. Written as DNA, the CDR3 is TGTGCCAGCAGCGTAGTTCTCAATGAGCAGTTCTTC.

This chain uses TRBV6-5 with TRBJ2-5; D unclear. The CDR3 is made up of 15 amino acids. Looked up from germline, CDR1 is MNHEY and CDR2 is SVGAGI. V lost 0 bases and J 1 base, leaving 9 bases between the germline ends. The CDR3 bases are TGTGCCAGCAGTTACTCTCACATATCCCAAGAGACCCAGTACTTC. Translating it yields CASSYSHISQETQYF.

The rearrangement links TRBV25-1 to TRBJ2-1, with D hard to call. Trimming left V 2 bases short and J 10 bases short, with 12 bases between. The CDR3 is 13 amino acids. Germline CDR1 is MGHDK and CDR2 is SYGVNS. The CDR3 region has the DNA TGTGCCAGCAGTGAAGGTGTGGCTGCAGAGCAGTTCTTC. Encoded protein: CASSEGVAAEQFF.

The V gene is TRBV4-3, the J gene TRBJ2-7; D is perhaps TRBD2 (6 bases). The CDR3 covers 16 residues. Per germline, CDR1 LGHNA and CDR2 YSLEER. V lost 0 bases and J 3 bases, leaving 15 bases between the germline ends. The CDR3 sequence: CASSQDARDSFYEQYF. In DNA, the CDR3 is TGCGCCAGCAGCCAAGATGCCAGGGACTCCTTCTACGAGCAGTACTTC.

This clone has only one observation. The chain couples TRBV11-2 to TRBJ1-2; no clear D gene. The CDR3 totals 18 residues. In germline, CDR1 is SGHAT, CDR2 FQNNGV. Trimming took 5 bases from V and 7 from J, leaving 29 bases between them. The CDR3 sequence: CASSTLRTTRVGMGGYTF. DNA for the CDR3: TGTGCCAGCAGCACTCTCCGGACCACGCGGGTGGGAATGGGTGGCTACACCTTC.

The rearrangement joins TRBV13 to TRBJ2-7; D uncertain. The CDR3 is 16 amino acids. Trimming cost V 1 base and J 0 bases, with 13 bases left between them. CDR1 and CDR2 from the germline V gene are PRHDT and FYEKMQ (reference sequence). The chain's CDR3 is CASSLDVGISSYEQYF. The CDR3 coding sequence is TGTGCCAGCAGCTTAGACGTTGGGATTAGCTCCTACGAGCAGTACTTC.

The J gene is TRBJ1-6, the V gene TRBV6-1; a weak D match, TRBD1 (6 bases). The CDR3 consists of 13 residues. V was cut by 5 bases and J by 6 bases, with 8 bases left in between. Germline CDR1 MNHNS, CDR2 SASEGT. CDR3 in DNA: TGTGCCAGCAGTTTACAGGGTAATTCACCCCTCCACTTT. It yields the protein CASSLQGNSPLHF.

CDR3 residues: CASSWDYSTPLHF. CDR3 sequence (DNA): TGTGCCAGCAGTTGGGACTACTCAACACCCCTCCACTTT. This chain uses TRBV5-4 with TRBJ1-6, with a tentative D call TRBD1 (5 bases). V was trimmed by 5 bases and J by 11 bases, leaving 14 bases between them. The CDR3 is 13 amino acids. Looked up from germline, CDR1 is SGHNT and CDR2 is YYREEE (reference sequence).

The chain carries TRBV4-1 and TRBJ2-7; D remains ambiguous. The length of the CDR3 is 14 residues. V lost 2 bases to trimming and J lost 4 bases, with 12 bases between them. Germline loops: CDR1 MGHRA, CDR2 YSYEKL. The CDR3 is CASSQQGPGYEQYF. The CDR3 DNA reads as TGCGCCAGCAGCCAACAAGGCCCTGGGTACGAGCAGTACTTC.

The V and J genes are TRBV7-9 and TRBJ1-3, with 10 bases identical to TRBD1. The CDR3 is made up of 15 amino acids. CDR1 and CDR2 from the germline V gene are SEHNR and FQNEAQ (reference sequence). After removal of 11 bases from V and 1 base from J, the junction contained 8 bases not matched to a gene. For the CDR3, the DNA is TGTGCCGGACGGACAGGGGGGAGTTCTGGAAACACCATATATTTT. It is translated as CAGRTGGSSGNTIYF. The complete variable domain, with remaining parts taken from reference TRBV7-9 and TRBJ1-3, reads DTGVSQNPRHKITKRGQNVTFRCDPISEHNRLYWYRQTLGQGPEFLTYFQNEAQLEKSRLLSDRFSAERPKGSFSTLEIQRTEQGDSAMYLCAGRTGGSSGNTIYFGEGSWLTVV.

This sequence joins TRBV5-6 and TRBJ2-7; D is perhaps TRBD1 (6 bases). V was shortened by 2 bases and J by 2 bases, with 17 bases between the two germline ends. The germline V gene encodes CDR1 SGHDT and CDR2 YYEEEE. CDR3 length equals 16 residues. The CDR3 sequence is CASSFLVRGKPYEQYF. The CDR3 DNA is TGTGCCAGCAGCTTTTTGGTCAGGGGCAAACCCTACGAGCAGTACTTC.

This clone was observed a few times. The chain has TRBV4-1 and TRBJ2-2; a weak D match, TRBD1 (8 bases). This CDR3 has 17 residues. The V end was cut by 3 bases, the J end by 14 bases, with 28 bases between. Germline CDR1 and CDR2: MGHRA and YSYEKL. The CDR3 reads CASSHGQGRAKRGGLFF. The CDR3 coding sequence is TGCGCCAGCAGCCACGGACAGGGCAGGGCCAAGCGGGGTGGACTGTTTTTT.

This clone has only one observation. Other DNA sequences from this sample encode an identical CDR3 as well. The chain links TRBV18 to TRBJ1-2; tentatively, D is TRBD1 (5 bases). The CDR3 is made up of 13 amino acids. V shed 3 bases and J shed 3 bases, with 8 bases lying between them. Germline assignment: CDR1 KGHSH and CDR2 LQKENI. The CDR3 protein is CASSPGTDYGYTF. The DNA for the CDR3 is TGTGCCAGCTCACCTGGGACGGACTATGGCTACACCTTC.

The chain uses TRBV10-3 and TRBJ2-7; D is tentatively TRBD1 or TRBD2 (5 bases each). Per germline, CDR1 ENHRY and CDR2 SYGVKD. The CDR3 consists of 16 residues. Deletions cut 7 bases from V and 0 bases from J, with 19 bases between. The CDR3 loop reads CAITSRPGALSYEQYF. The CDR3 coding sequence is TGTGCCATCACCTCCCGGCCCGGGGCCCTCTCCTACGAGCAGTACTTC.

The V and J genes are TRBV6-5 and TRBJ1-3; D not certain. From germline, CDR1 is MNHEY and CDR2 SVGAGI. Trimming stripped 6 bases from V and 0 bases from J, with 9 bases between. This CDR3 has 14 amino acids. The CDR3 DNA is TGTGCCAGCAGGGTATGGAGCTCTGGAAACACCATATATTTT. Protein: CASRVWSSGNTIYF.

CDR3 DNA: TGTGCCTGGAGCGAACGGGACAGCATAGCCTACGAGCAGTACTTC. Translating gives CAWSERDSIAYEQYF. V gene TRBV30 combines with J gene TRBJ2-7, with 7 bases matching TRBD1. The CDR3 loop spans 15 amino acids. J lost 2 bases, V lost 3 bases, and 10 bases had no gene match. CDR1 is GTSNPN, CDR2 SVGIG, per germline (reference sequence).

Only a few counts were recorded for this clone. This rearrangement joins TRBV6-5 to TRBJ2-7; D gene ambiguous. Deletions cut 2 bases from V and 3 bases from J, with 14 bases between. Germline-derived CDR1 and CDR2 are MNHEY and SVGAGI. CDR3 length equals 15 residues. CDR3 amino acids: CASSYTAGTDYEQYF. CDR3 nucleotide sequence: TGTGCCAGCAGTTACACCGCCGGTACAGACTACGAGCAGTACTTC.

This chain joins TRBV9 and TRBJ2-2, with 8 bases identical to TRBD2. Trimming took 4 bases from V and 6 from J; bases not matched to a gene: 11. CDR1 SGDLS and CDR2 YYNGEE come from the germline V gene. The CDR3 extends over 16 amino acids. The CDR3 coding sequence is TGTGCCAGCAGCCCCACCTTAGCGGGGAGTGCCGGGGAGCTGTTTTTT. The encoded protein is CASSPTLAGSAGELFF.

This clone occurred many times. V and J are TRBV9 and TRBJ2-1, with no clear D. The CDR3 is 12 amino acids. V was pared by 3 bases and J by 4 bases, with 5 bases between. CDR1 is SGDLS, CDR2 YYNGEE, per germline. CDR3 residues: CASSGPYNEQFF. In nucleotides, the CDR3 is TGTGCCAGCAGCGGGCCATACAATGAGCAGTTCTTC.

The CDR3 region has the DNA TGTGCCAGCAGTTTAGAGGGGAGAGGGGAGACCCAGTACTTC. Translating it yields CASSLEGRGETQYF. The rearrangement uses TRBV27 and TRBJ2-5; D is perhaps TRBD1 or TRBD2 (5 bases each). The CDR3 covers 14 residues. Trimming removed 2 bases at V and 5 bases at J, with 12 bases between. The germline V gene encodes CDR1 MNHEY and CDR2 SMNVEV (reference sequence).

J is TRBJ1-2 and V is TRBV28; TRBD1 might be the D (6 bases). V lost 7 bases and J 0 bases, leaving 24 bases between the germline ends. Germline CDR1 reads MDHEN; CDR2 reads SYDVKM. The CDR3 sequence is 18 residues long. The DNA of the CDR3 is TGTGCCAGCAAATCCATCTGGGACAATGAAGAAGCTAACTATGGCTACACCTTC. The encoded protein is CASKSIWDNEEANYGYTF.

V and J are TRBV10-1 and TRBJ2-2; tentatively, D is TRBD1 (7 bases). This CDR3 is 17 amino acids long. V was clipped by 2 bases and J by 3 bases, with 16 bases between them. The germline V gene has CDR1 WNHNN and CDR2 SYGVQD (reference sequence). The CDR3, as DNA: TGCGCCAGCAGTGAGGGGCCAGGGGGGAAGTACACCGGGGAGCTGTTTTTT. Encoded protein: CASSEGPGGKYTGELFF.